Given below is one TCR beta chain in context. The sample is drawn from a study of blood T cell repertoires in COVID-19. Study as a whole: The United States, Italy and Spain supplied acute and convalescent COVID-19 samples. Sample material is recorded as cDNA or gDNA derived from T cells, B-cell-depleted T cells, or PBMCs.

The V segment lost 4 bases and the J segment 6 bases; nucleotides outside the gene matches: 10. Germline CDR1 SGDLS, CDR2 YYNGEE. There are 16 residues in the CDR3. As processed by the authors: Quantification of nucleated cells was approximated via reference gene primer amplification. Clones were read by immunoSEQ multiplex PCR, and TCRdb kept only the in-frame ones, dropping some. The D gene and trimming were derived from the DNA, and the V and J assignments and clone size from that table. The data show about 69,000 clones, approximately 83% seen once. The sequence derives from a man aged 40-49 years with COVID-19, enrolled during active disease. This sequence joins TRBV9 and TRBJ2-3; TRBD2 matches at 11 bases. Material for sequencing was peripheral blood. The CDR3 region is CASSPPLAGEVDTQYF. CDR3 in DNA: TGTGCCAGCAGCCCACCACTAGCGGGGGAGGTGGATACGCAGTATTTT.